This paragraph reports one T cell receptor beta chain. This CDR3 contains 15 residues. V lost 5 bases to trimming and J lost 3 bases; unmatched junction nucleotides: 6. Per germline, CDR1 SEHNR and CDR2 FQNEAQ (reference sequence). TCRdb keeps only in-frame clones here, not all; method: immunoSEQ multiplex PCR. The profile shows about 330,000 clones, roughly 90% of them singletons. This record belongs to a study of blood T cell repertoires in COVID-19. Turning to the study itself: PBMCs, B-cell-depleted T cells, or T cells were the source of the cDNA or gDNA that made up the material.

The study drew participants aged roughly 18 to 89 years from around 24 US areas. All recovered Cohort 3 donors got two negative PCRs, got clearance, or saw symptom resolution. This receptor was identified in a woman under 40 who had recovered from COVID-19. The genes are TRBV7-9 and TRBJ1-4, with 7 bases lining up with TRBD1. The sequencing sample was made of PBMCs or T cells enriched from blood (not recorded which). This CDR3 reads CASSATGASNEKLFF. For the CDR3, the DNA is TGTGCCAGCAGCGCCACAGGGGCGTCTAATGAAAAACTGTTTTTT.